This TCR beta chain was observed in a study of T cells in Graves' hyperthyroidism and ophthalmopathy. Study observations and caveats: Most thyroid clonotypes expanded above 0.001 were also detected in blood.

Amplification of TCR beta CDR3 regions was performed using RNA transcripts as template. Carried out on the TCR CDR3, a first-round RT-PCR used the HTBI primer set. TCRdb recomputed calls from the multiplex PCR reads with MiXCR, one row per CDR3 protein. Here the sample spans roughly 560,000 distinct CDR3 sequences, about 15% being singletons. This clonotype was seen at least ten times. Its target is not known. Germline loops: CDR1 SNHLY, CDR2 FYNNEI. The V and J ends lost 3 bases and 2 bases respectively, with 17 bases between them. This CDR3 is built from 16 residues. The sample was blood. The TCR comes from a woman between 40 and 50 years old with Graves' ophthalmopathy. The V call is TRBV2, the J call TRBJ2-7, with D perhaps TRBD2 (5 bases). DNA of the CDR3: TGTGCCAGCAGTGAGGTCACTCTGGACGGGACCTACGAGCAGTACTTC. Encoded protein: CASSEVTLDGTYEQYF.